The entry that follows covers one TCR beta chain sequence. The junction and the germline gene differ at one end; a read error may be behind it. This CDR3 is built from 11 residues. Looked up from germline, CDR1 is SGHTS and CDR2 is YDEGEE. Clones were sequenced by immunoSEQ multiplex PCR, and TCRdb holds only the in-frame ones, with some missing. The sample records some 2,000,000 clones, 90% to 95% being singletons. The record originates from a study of shared clonotypes between healthy human individuals. Sequenced material: naive CD4+ T cells sorted from blood. As to subset: CD45RA+ positively selected. This clonotype originated in a man younger than 35 in good health. The rearrangement joins TRBV5-8 to TRBJ2-1, with D maybe TRBD2 (6 bases). This CDR3 is CASSPRLVVLF. The CDR3 coding sequence is TGTGCCAGCAGCCCGAGACTAGTCGTTCTCTTC. Full variable domain (remainder filled in from reference TRBV5-8 and TRBJ2-1): EAGVTQSPTHLIKTRGQQATLRCSPISGHTSVYWYQQALGLGLQFLLWYDEGEERNRGNFPPRFSGRQFPNYSSELNVNALELEDSALYLCASSPRLVVLFGPGTRLTVL.